Below, 30 T cell receptor beta chains from the same sample are listed, as sequenced in a study of shared clonotypes between healthy human individuals (dated by TCRdb to the early 2020s). The library was built by means of the immunoSEQ multiplex PCR assay. Drawn from immuneACCESS, this table holds only the in-frame rearrangements with V and J called that TCRdb kept. Clones are partly lost; checked studies trace under half to an unresolved V gene and leave the rest unexplained. The sample data list roughly 2 million clones, and 90% to 95% of these were observed just once. 0.13% of the sample is taken by the ten largest. Material: naive CD4+ T cells sorted from blood. In light of the paper, this sample's cell subset or site label describes: CD45RA+ positively selected. These receptors were obtained from a man younger than 35 in good health.

A note on this clone: Other DNA sequences in this sample translate to the same CDR3. The rearrangement links TRBV5-6 to TRBJ1-6; possibly TRBD1 for D (5 bases). Germline V lookup: CDR1 SGHDT, CDR2 YYEEEE. This CDR3 region has 16 residues. V gave up 4 bases and J gave up 4 bases, with 15 bases separating them. The CDR3, as DNA: TGTGCCAGCAGCCACCGTGGGGCAGGGTATAATTCACCCCTCCACTTT. Translation gives CASSHRGAGYNSPLHF.

This clone was seen only a few times. The chain links TRBV2 to TRBJ2-7; maybe TRBD1 (5 bases). In germline, CDR1 is SNHLY, CDR2 FYNNEI. Trimming removed 6 bases from V and 2 bases from J, with 11 bases in between. The CDR3 runs to 13 residues. In DNA, the CDR3 is TGTGCCAGCAGCAGGGAATCGGCCTACGAGCAGTACTTC. This gives the protein CASSRESAYEQYF.

With respect to this clone: The sample has other DNA sequences that encode this CDR3 too. V and J are TRBV19 and TRBJ2-7; no firm D call. This CDR3 has 11 residues. Germline values: CDR1 LNHDA, CDR2 SQIVND (reference sequence). The V end was cut by 5 bases, the J end by 6 bases, with 8 bases between. The DNA for the CDR3 is TGTGCCAGTAGTCGGTTCGGCGAGCAGTACTTC. It specifies CASSRFGEQYF. The full variable domain, completed using reference TRBV19 and TRBJ2-7, is DGGITQSPKYLFRKEGQNVTLSCEQNLNHDAMYWYRQDPGQGLRLIYYSQIVNDFQKGDIAEGYSVSREKKESFPLTVTSAQKNPTAFYLCASSRFGEQYFGPGTRLTVT.

The chain joins TRBV7-2 to TRBJ1-3; D might be TRBD1 (5 bases). The V gene's germline CDR1 is SGHTA and CDR2 FQGNSA. The CDR3 has 15 residues. V lost 4 bases and J 0 bases, leaving 10 bases between the germline ends. DNA for the CDR3: TGTGCCAGCAGCTATGACAGCTACTCTGGAAACACCATATATTTT. It encodes CASSYDSYSGNTIYF.

The CDR3 region is CASSQRGNNEKLFF. CDR3 sequence (DNA): TGTGCCAGCAGCCAGAGGGGGAACAATGAAAAACTGTTTTTT. The chain has TRBV6-1 and TRBJ1-4; possibly TRBD1 for D (6 bases). V dropped 6 bases and J dropped 5 bases, with 13 bases sitting between them. The CDR3 sequence is 14 residues long. CDR1 MNHNS and CDR2 SASEGT come from the germline V gene.

In this sample, this clone turned up once. This rearrangement joins TRBV4-3 to TRBJ1-6; a possible D gene is TRBD1 (6 bases). The V end was cut by 0 bases, the J end by 9 bases, with 12 bases between. Per the germline V gene, CDR1 is LGHNA and CDR2 is YSLEER. This CDR3 is 15 amino acids long. The DNA for the CDR3 is TGCGCCAGCAGCCAAGAGCAACAGGGAGGTTCACCCCTCCACTTT. Amino acid sequence: CASSQEQQGGSPLHF.

The chain employs TRBV6-5 and TRBJ2-2; 7 nucleotides agree with TRBD1. Losses at the gene ends were 6 bases for V and 3 bases for J; bases not matched to a gene: 7. Germline V gene data show CDR1 as MNHEY and CDR2 as SVGAGI. This CDR3 has 15 residues. In DNA form, the CDR3 reads TGTGCCAGCAGCACGTTGGGACAGCACACCGGGGAGCTGTTTTTT. Amino acids: CASSTLGQHTGELFF.

The rearrangement uses TRBV30 and TRBJ1-4, with 7 bases lining up with TRBD1. The CDR3 has 17 residues. The germline CDR1 and CDR2 sequences are GTSNPN and SVGIG (reference sequence). J lost 6 bases, V lost 2 bases, and 15 bases had no gene match. The CDR3 DNA sequence: TGTGCCTGGAGTAGGGGGCAGCTAAACCCCTCTGATGAAAAACTGTTTTTT. It specifies CAWSRGQLNPSDEKLFF. Full variable domain (rest looked up from reference TRBV30 and TRBJ1-4): SQTIHQWPATLVQPVGSPLSLECTVEGTSNPNLYWYRQAAGRGLQLLFYSVGIGQISSEVPQNLSASRPQDRQFILSSKKLLLSDSGFYLCAWSRGQLNPSDEKLFFGSGTQLSVL.

This clone was observed a single time. The chain combines TRBV6-1 with TRBJ1-5, with D unclear. Germline V gene sequence: CDR1 MNHNS, CDR2 SASEGT. The CDR3 covers 14 residues. Trimming removed 6 bases at V and 4 bases at J, with 13 bases between. CDR3 sequence: CASRVLGGNQPQHF. CDR3 coding DNA: TGTGCCAGCAGGGTACTGGGAGGGAATCAGCCCCAGCATTTT.

V and J are TRBV30 and TRBJ2-1, with a weak D call TRBD1 (6 bases). Germline V gene lookup returns CDR1 GTSNPN and CDR2 SVGIG (reference sequence). CDR3 length: 13 amino acids. V shed 4 bases and J shed 9 bases, with 16 bases lying between them. The CDR3 here is CAWTQTGPGEQFF. Here the CDR3 DNA reads TGTGCCTGGACCCAGACAGGTCCTGGTGAGCAGTTCTTC.

This clone was seen just once. This chain connects TRBV30 to TRBJ1-1, with D possibly TRBD1 on 6 matching bases. V was clipped by 2 bases and J by 2 bases, with 9 bases between them. Per the germline V gene, CDR1 is GTSNPN and CDR2 is SVGIG (reference sequence). The CDR3 runs 13 residues. The CDR3 DNA follows: TGTGCCTGGAGTCACAGGGCAAACACTGAAGCTTTCTTT. Amino acid sequence: CAWSHRANTEAFF.

The V call is TRBV5-6, the J call TRBJ2-6; TRBD1 might be the D (6 bases). V dropped 2 bases and J dropped 0 bases, with 12 bases sitting between them. CDR3 length equals 17 residues. Germline V gene data show CDR1 as SGHDT and CDR2 as YYEEEE. The CDR3 here is CASSLGDRHSGANVLTF. DNA for the CDR3: TGTGCCAGCAGCTTAGGCGACAGGCACTCTGGGGCCAACGTCCTGACTTTC.

The V call is TRBV6-5, the J call TRBJ1-2; a weak D match, TRBD1 (6 bases). The length of the CDR3 is 14 residues. Germline lookup yields CDR1 MNHEY and CDR2 SVGAGI. Between the trimmed V and J ends, which lost 1 base and 4 bases, there was a span of 10 bases. The CDR3 is CASSYYREGYGYTF. The CDR3 nucleotides are TGTGCCAGCAGTTACTACAGGGAGGGCTATGGCTACACCTTC.

This chain links TRBV29-1 with TRBJ1-2, with D unclear. V lost 2 bases and J lost 8, with 12 bases in between. CDR3 size: 12 residues. CDR1 is SQVTM, CDR2 ANQGSEA, per germline. The CDR3 sequence is CSVEIREWGYTF. DNA for the CDR3: TGCAGCGTTGAAATTCGGGAGTGGGGCTACACCTTC.

Concerning this clone itself: Other DNA sequences within the sample encode an identical CDR3. V gene TRBV18 combines with J gene TRBJ2-7, with TRBD1 matching over 9 bases. The CDR3 extends over 15 amino acids. CDR1 is KGHSH, CDR2 LQKENI, per germline. Losses at the gene ends were 3 bases for V and 1 base for J; bases not matched to a gene: 4. The CDR3 nucleotides are TGTGCCAGCTCACCCGGACAGGGGACATCCTACGAGCAGTACTTC. Translated: CASSPGQGTSYEQYF.

The chain employs TRBV7-8 and TRBJ1-1; no clear D. V lost 1 base and J lost 3, with 15 bases in between. Germline assignment: CDR1 SGHVS and CDR2 FQNEAQ. The CDR3 contains 16 residues. This chain's CDR3 is CASSLVGFSVDTEAFF. The CDR3 bases are TGTGCCAGCAGCTTAGTTGGGTTTTCGGTAGACACTGAAGCTTTCTTT.

This sequence joins TRBV11-2 and TRBJ1-2; D might be TRBD1 (5 bases). The CDR3 extends over 14 amino acids. Germline CDR1 SGHAT, CDR2 FQNNGV. Trimming pared 3 bases from V and 2 bases from J, leaving 10 bases between. The CDR3 nucleotides read TGTGCCAGCAGCTTCCTGGACATCAACTATGGCTACACCTTC. Amino acid sequence: CASSFLDINYGYTF.

The CDR3 region is CASSWDRGGETQYF. CDR3 sequence (DNA): TGCGCCAGCAGCTGGGACAGGGGAGGGGAGACCCAGTACTTC. The genes are TRBV5-1 and TRBJ2-5; 10 bases align to TRBD1. Germline assignment: CDR1 SGHRS and CDR2 YFSETQ. The CDR3 extends over 14 amino acids. The junction had 4 bases not matched to a gene; V was cut back by 3 bases and J by 5 bases.

The V and J genes are TRBV2 and TRBJ2-5; D not certain. CDR1 and CDR2 from the germline V gene are SNHLY and FYNNEI. V was pared by 0 bases and J by 5 bases, with 10 bases between. The CDR3 loop spans 14 amino acids. The CDR3 reads CASSEAGFLETQYF. In DNA, the CDR3 is TGTGCCAGCAGTGAAGCTGGGTTTTTGGAGACCCAGTACTTC. The full variable domain, its missing parts supplied by reference TRBV2 and TRBJ2-5, is EPEVTQTPSHQVTQMGQEVILRCVPISNHLYFYWYRQILGQKVEFLVSFYNNEISEKSEIFDDQFSVERPDGSNFTLKIRSTKLEDSAMYFCASSEAGFLETQYFGPGTRLLVL.

The chain combines TRBV5-4 with TRBJ2-1, with a weak D call TRBD1 (5 bases). Germline CDR1 reads SGHNT; CDR2 reads YYREEE (reference sequence). The CDR3 is made up of 15 amino acids. Trimming took off 0 bases at V and 10 bases at J, with 17 bases between the two ends. In DNA form, the CDR3 reads TGTGCCAGCAGCTTGGACTGGGGCCGTGCCCGAGAGCAGTTCTTC. Translating gives CASSLDWGRAREQFF.

V gene TRBV9 combines with J gene TRBJ1-3; D might be TRBD1 (6 bases). Germline V gene data show CDR1 as SGDLS and CDR2 as YYNGEE. This CDR3 contains 16 residues. Trimming left V 6 bases short and J 2 bases short, with 18 bases between. The DNA for the CDR3 is TGTGCCAGCATCGAACCCCACAGGGACCCTGGAAACACCATATATTTT. It yields the protein CASIEPHRDPGNTIYF. The full variable domain, with the rest looked up from reference TRBV9 and TRBJ1-3, is DSGVTQTPKHLITATGQRVTLRCSPRSGDLSVYWYQQSLDQGLQFLIQYYNGEERAKGNILERFSAQQFPDLHSELNLSSLELGDSALYFCASIEPHRDPGNTIYFGEGSWLTVV.

The chain joins TRBV9 to TRBJ2-5; D could derive from TRBD1 or TRBD2 (5 bases each). Near its end, the DNA agrees better with TRBJ2-7, so the J call may be wrong. The CDR3 has 16 amino acids. CDR1 is SGDLS, CDR2 YYNGEE, per germline. CDR3 sequence: CASSVGPSRGSYEQYF. CDR3 sequence (DNA): TGTGCCAGCAGCGTAGGCCCCTCGAGGGGCTCCTACGAGCAGTACTTC.

The V and J genes are TRBV28 and TRBJ1-1, with D perhaps matching TRBD1 (5 bases). Trimming left V 7 bases short and J 6 bases short, with 15 bases between. Germline V CDR1 and CDR2: MDHEN, SYDVKM. CDR3 length: 13 amino acids. This chain's CDR3 is CASNPQGVPEAFF. CDR3 DNA sequence: TGTGCCAGCAACCCGCAGGGAGTACCTGAAGCTTTCTTT.

The V and J genes are TRBV10-3 and TRBJ2-7; D might be TRBD1 (5 bases). V dropped 1 base and J dropped 3 bases, with 7 bases sitting between them. The V gene's germline CDR1 is ENHRY and CDR2 SYGVKD. The CDR3 totals 13 residues. The CDR3 DNA reads as TGTGCCATCAGTGAGTGGGGCGGCTACGAGCAGTACTTC. It is translated as CAISEWGGYEQYF.

This chain links TRBV5-1 with TRBJ1-6; TRBD1 aligns across 10 bases. The CDR3 is 15 residues long. CDR1 and CDR2 (germline): SGHRS, YFSETQ. The V gene end was trimmed by 6 bases and the J gene end by 6 bases; junction bases not matched to a gene: 6. The CDR3 coding sequence is TGCGCCAGCACCTCTGGGACAGGGGCTAATTCACCCCTCCACTTT. It encodes CASTSGTGANSPLHF.

The chain carries TRBV9 and TRBJ2-1; 8 bases match TRBD2. The CDR3 length is 15 residues. CDR1 SGDLS and CDR2 YYNGEE come from the germline V gene. V trimming: 0 bases; J trimming: 10 bases; junction bases outside the gene matches: 9. The CDR3 sequence is CASSVEAGGLIEQFF. The DNA for the CDR3 is TGTGCCAGCAGCGTAGAGGCGGGAGGCTTGATAGAGCAGTTCTTC.

J is TRBJ2-7 and V is TRBV28; 9 bases agree with TRBD2. CDR3 size: 16 residues. From germline, CDR1 is MDHEN and CDR2 SYDVKM. Trimming at V came to 5 bases and at J to 3 bases, leaving 11 bases not matched to a gene. CDR3 bases: TGTGCCAGCAGTGCTCCGACTAGCGGACCTAGCTACGAGCAGTACTTC. Encoded protein: CASSAPTSGPSYEQYF.

In nucleotides, the CDR3 is TGCGCCAGCAGCCCCGGGTCGGGGCGAAACATTCAGTACTTC. Translation: CASSPGSGRNIQYF. The J gene is TRBJ2-4, the V gene TRBV5-1; D tentatively reads TRBD1 or TRBD2 (5 bases each). The CDR3 is made up of 14 amino acids. Germline V gene data show CDR1 as SGHRS and CDR2 as YFSETQ. V was clipped by 4 bases and J by 6 bases, with 14 bases between them.

V and J are TRBV5-1 and TRBJ2-4, with TRBD1 matching 9 bases. V lost 3 bases, J lost 4 bases, and 14 bases stayed unmatched. Germline assignment: CDR1 SGHRS and CDR2 YFSETQ. The CDR3 sequence is 18 residues long. The CDR3 region has the DNA TGCGCCAGCAGCTCGGAAAATCCGGGACAGGGCCTAAAAAACATTCAGTACTTC. Translating gives CASSSENPGQGLKNIQYF. The full variable domain, with the rest looked up from reference TRBV5-1 and TRBJ2-4, is KAGVTQTPRYLIKTRGQQVTLSCSPISGHRSVSWYQQTPGQGLQFLFEYFSETQRNKGNFPGRFSGRQFSNSRSEMNVSTLELGDSALYLCASSSENPGQGLKNIQYFGAGTRLSVL.

V gene TRBV4-1 combines with J gene TRBJ1-5; D not certain. The CDR3 extends over 12 amino acids. The germline gives CDR1 MGHRA, CDR2 YSYEKL. V lost 3 bases to trimming and J lost 7 bases, with 7 bases between them. CDR3 residues: CASSHPGQPQHF. DNA of the CDR3: TGCGCCAGCAGCCACCCAGGACAGCCCCAGCATTTT.